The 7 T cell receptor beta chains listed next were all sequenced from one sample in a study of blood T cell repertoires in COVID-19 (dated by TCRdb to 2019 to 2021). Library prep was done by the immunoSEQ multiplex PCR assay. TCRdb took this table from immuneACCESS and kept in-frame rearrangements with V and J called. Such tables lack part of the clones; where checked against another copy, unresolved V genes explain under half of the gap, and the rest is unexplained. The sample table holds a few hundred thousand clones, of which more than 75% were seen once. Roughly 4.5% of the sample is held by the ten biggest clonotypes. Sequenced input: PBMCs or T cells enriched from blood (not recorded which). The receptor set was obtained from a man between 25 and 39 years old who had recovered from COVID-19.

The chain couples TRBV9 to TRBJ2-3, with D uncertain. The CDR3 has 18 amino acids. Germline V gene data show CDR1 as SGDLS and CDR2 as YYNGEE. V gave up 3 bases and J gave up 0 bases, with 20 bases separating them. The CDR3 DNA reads TGTGCCAGCAGCGGATGGCTCCGCGGTTATACTAGCACAGATACGCAGTATTTT. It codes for CASSGWLRGYTSTDTQYF.

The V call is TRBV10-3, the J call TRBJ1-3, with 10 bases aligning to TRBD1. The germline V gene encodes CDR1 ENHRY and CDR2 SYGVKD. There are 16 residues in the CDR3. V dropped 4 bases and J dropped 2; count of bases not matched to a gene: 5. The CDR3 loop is CAISGADRGPGNTIYF. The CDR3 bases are TGTGCCATCAGTGGGGCCGACAGGGGGCCTGGAAACACCATATATTTT.

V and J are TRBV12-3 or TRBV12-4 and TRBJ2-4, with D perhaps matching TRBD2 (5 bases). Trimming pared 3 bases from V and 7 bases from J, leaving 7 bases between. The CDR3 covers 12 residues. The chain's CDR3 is CASSFGVNIQYF. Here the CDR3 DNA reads TGTGCCAGCAGTTTCGGGGTCAACATTCAGTACTTC.

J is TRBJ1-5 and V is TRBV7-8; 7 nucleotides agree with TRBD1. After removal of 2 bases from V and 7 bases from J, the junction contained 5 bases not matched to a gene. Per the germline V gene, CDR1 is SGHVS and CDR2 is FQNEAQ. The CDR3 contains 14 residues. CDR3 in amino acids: CASSLPGQWQPQHF. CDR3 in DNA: TGTGCCAGCAGCTTACCGGGACAGTGGCAGCCCCAGCATTTT.

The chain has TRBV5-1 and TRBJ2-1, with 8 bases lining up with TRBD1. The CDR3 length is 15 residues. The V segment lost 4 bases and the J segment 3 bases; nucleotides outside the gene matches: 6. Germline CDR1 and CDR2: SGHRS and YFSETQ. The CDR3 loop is CASSQRTGSYNEQFF. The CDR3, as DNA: TGCGCCAGCAGCCAAAGGACAGGGAGCTACAATGAGCAGTTCTTC.

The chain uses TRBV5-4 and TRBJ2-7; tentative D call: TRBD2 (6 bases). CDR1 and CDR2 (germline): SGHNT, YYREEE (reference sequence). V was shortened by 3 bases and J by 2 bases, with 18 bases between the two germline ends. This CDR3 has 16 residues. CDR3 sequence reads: CASSSPSGPGAYEQYF. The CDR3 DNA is TGTGCCAGCAGCTCTCCCTCAGGCCCGGGGGCCTACGAGCAGTACTTC.

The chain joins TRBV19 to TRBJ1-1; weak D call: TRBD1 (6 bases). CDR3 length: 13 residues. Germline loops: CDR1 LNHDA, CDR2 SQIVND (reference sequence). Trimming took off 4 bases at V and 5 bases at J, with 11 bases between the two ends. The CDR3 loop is CASSTQGWTEAFF. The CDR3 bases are TGTGCCAGTAGTACACAGGGTTGGACTGAAGCTTTCTTT.